Following are 11 T cell receptor beta chains from one sample sequenced in a study of somatic mutations in cytotoxic T cells in rheumatoid arthritis. Profiling relied on immunoSEQ multiplex PCR, and the TCRdb table lists in-frame clones only, not all of them. The sample carries tens of thousands of clones, around nine tenths recorded once. Specimen: CD8+ T cells sorted from blood. All receptors derive from an adult with rheumatoid arthritis.

The chain is built from TRBV4-1 and TRBJ2-1; 12 positions agree with TRBD2. V trimming: 9 bases; J trimming: 4 bases; junction bases outside the gene matches: 7. The germline V gene encodes CDR1 MGHRA and CDR2 YSYEKL. The CDR3 is 15 residues long. In nucleotides, the CDR3 is TGCGCCAGTTCGCGGACTAGCGGGGAGTACAATGAGCAGTTCTTC. It translates to CASSRTSGEYNEQFF.

The gene calls are TRBV21-1 and TRBJ2-7; TRBD2, as called in the table, went unchecked against the DNA. TRBV21-1 is shown as a pseudogene. The CDR3 runs to 15 residues. CDR3 residues: CASSTLRGGVYEQYF. The CDR3 nucleotides read TGTGCCAGCAGCACCTTGCGGGGGGGGGTCTACGAGCAGTACTTC.

This rearrangement joins TRBV7-9 to TRBJ2-1; D unclear. The germline V and J ends were trimmed by 2 bases and 5 bases, with 10 bases remaining between them. The CDR3 sequence is 14 residues long. Germline CDR1 and CDR2: SEHNR and FQNEAQ (reference sequence). The chain's CDR3 is CASSLISEHNEQFF. The CDR3 bases are TGTGCCAGCAGCTTAATAAGCGAGCACAATGAGCAGTTCTTC. Variable domain in full (rest from reference TRBV7-9 and TRBJ2-1): DTGVSQNPRHKITKRGQNVTFRCDPISEHNRLYWYRQTLGQGPEFLTYFQNEAQLEKSRLLSDRFSAERPKGSFSTLEIQRTEQGDSAMYLCASSLISEHNEQFFGPGTRLTVL.

The J gene is TRBJ2-5, the V gene TRBV7-9, with TRBD1 as a possible D gene (6 bases). Looked up from germline, CDR1 is SEHNR and CDR2 is FQNEAQ (reference sequence). The CDR3 covers 15 residues. The germline V and J ends were trimmed by 3 bases and 4 bases, with 15 bases remaining between them. CDR3 DNA sequence: TGTGCCAGCAGCTTCGATATGGGGGCCCGAGAGACCCAGTACTTC. Encoded protein: CASSFDMGARETQYF.

The J gene is TRBJ2-7, the V gene TRBV27, with 11 bases aligning to TRBD2. Germline CDR1 reads MNHEY; CDR2 reads SMNVEV (reference sequence). The CDR3 contains 14 residues. Losses at the gene ends were 6 bases for V and 6 bases for J; bases not matched to a gene: 7. The CDR3 reads CASRIAGGISEQYF. DNA for the CDR3: TGTGCCAGCAGAATAGCGGGAGGGATCTCCGAGCAGTACTTC.

V usage is TRBV27 and J usage is TRBJ2-1; tentatively, D is TRBD2 (5 bases). The CDR3 consists of 14 residues. Germline assignment: CDR1 MNHEY and CDR2 SMNVEV (reference sequence). V lost 3 bases to trimming and J lost 6 bases, with 12 bases between them. CDR3 sequence (DNA): TGTGCCAGCAGTTTTGGACTCAAAGGCAATGAGCAGTTCTTC. This sequence encodes CASSFGLKGNEQFF.

The chain is built from TRBV9 and TRBJ1-5; the D is unclear. V was shortened by 8 bases and J by 0 bases, with 12 bases between the two germline ends. This CDR3 has 14 amino acids. CDR1 and CDR2 (germline): SGDLS, YYNGEE. CDR3 sequence (DNA): TGTGCCAGGTTAGACGGGTATAGCAATCAGCCCCAGCATTTT. It specifies CARLDGYSNQPQHF.

The J gene is TRBJ2-2, the V gene TRBV5-1; 9 nucleotides line up with TRBD1. Losses at the gene ends were 5 bases for V and 4 bases for J; bases not matched to a gene: 6. The germline CDR1 and CDR2 sequences are SGHRS and YFSETQ. The CDR3 is 15 residues long. The CDR3 DNA is TGCGCCAGCAGGTTCGGGACAGGGAGCACCGGGGAGCTGTTTTTT. Amino acids: CASRFGTGSTGELFF.

The chain has TRBV7-2 and TRBJ2-7; D unresolved. This CDR3 spans 11 amino acids. The germline V and J ends were trimmed by 5 bases and 8 bases, with 10 bases remaining between them. Germline CDR1 and CDR2: SGHTA and FQGNSA. CDR3 sequence (DNA): TGTGCCAGCAGCGAAGGGATGCAGCAGTACTTC. It yields the protein CASSEGMQQYF.

This clone was counted only a few times. The J gene is TRBJ1-5, the V gene TRBV30, with D perhaps TRBD1 (6 bases). Trimming pared 2 bases from V and 0 bases from J, leaving 8 bases between. This CDR3 region has 14 residues. CDR1 and CDR2 from the germline V gene are GTSNPN and SVGIG (reference sequence). The CDR3 sequence is CAWSQGTSNQPQHF. The DNA of the CDR3 is TGTGCCTGGAGTCAGGGGACTAGCAATCAGCCCCAGCATTTT.

This chain connects TRBV4-1 to TRBJ2-3; 7 nucleotides line up with TRBD2. This CDR3 has 17 amino acids. CDR1 is MGHRA, CDR2 YSYEKL, per germline. V gave up 0 bases and J gave up 0 bases; unmatched junction bases: 6. CDR3 residues: CASSQDPSGTSTDTQYF. CDR3 coding DNA: TGCGCCAGCAGCCAAGACCCCAGCGGGACTAGCACAGATACGCAGTATTTT.